This T cell receptor beta chain originates from a study of identical twins. General study points: Zero-insertion results could be subject to partial confounding by invariant MAIT and iNKT cells.

Notes on this clonotype: Antigen: not known.

A single record per CDR3 protein comes from TCRdb applying MiXCR to the 5' RACE reads. The table records 600,000 to 850,000 distinct CDR3 sequences, roughly 20% of them present only once. There are 15 residues in the CDR3. The J segment lost 7 bases and the V segment lost 5 bases, leaving 10 bases of the junction unmatched. These same records also appear under a second study, on T cells expressing NK-cell markers. As that study records: Serological testing identified seven of the eight sequenced donors as HCMV-seropositive and one as seronegative.

The chain is built from TRBV12-3 or TRBV12-4 and TRBJ2-1, with 8 bases identical to TRBD2. This sequence originates from a woman under 30 in good health. Sequences were obtained from PBMCs. The CDR3 DNA is TGTGCCAGCAGTCCAGGAGCGGGAGCTGGGAATGAGCAGTTCTTC. Translated, it gives CASSPGAGAGNEQFF.